This record concerns one T cell receptor beta chain sequence. Sequenced by immunoSEQ multiplex PCR; TCRdb stores in-frame clones only, minus some. Seen here are 200,000 to 250,000 clones, around 82% observed once, and the top ten hold around 2%. This specimen comes from a study of blood T cell repertoires in COVID-19. This clonotype was obtained from an older woman with acute or convalescent COVID-19. Material for sequencing was peripheral blood.

The CDR3 sequence: CSVEVLRFEFMNTEAFF. For the CDR3, the DNA is TGCAGCGTTGAAGTCCTCAGGTTCGAATTCATGAACACTGAAGCTTTCTTT. V is TRBV29-1 and J is TRBJ1-1; D is unresolved. V dropped 1 base and J dropped 0 bases, with 18 bases sitting between them. Per the germline V gene, CDR1 is SQVTM and CDR2 is ANQGSEA. The CDR3 is made up of 17 amino acids.